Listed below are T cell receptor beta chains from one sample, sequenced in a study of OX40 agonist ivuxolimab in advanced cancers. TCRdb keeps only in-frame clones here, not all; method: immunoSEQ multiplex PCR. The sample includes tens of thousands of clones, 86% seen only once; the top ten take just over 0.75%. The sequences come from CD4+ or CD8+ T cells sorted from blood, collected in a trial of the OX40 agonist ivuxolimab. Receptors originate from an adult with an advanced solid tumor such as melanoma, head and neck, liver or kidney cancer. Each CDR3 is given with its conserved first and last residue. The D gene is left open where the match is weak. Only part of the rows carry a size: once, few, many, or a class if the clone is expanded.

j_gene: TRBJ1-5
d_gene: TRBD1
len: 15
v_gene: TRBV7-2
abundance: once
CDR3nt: TGTGCCAGCAGCCTAAGACAGGGTGACGATCAGCCCCAGCATTTT
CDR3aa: CASSLRQGDDQPQHF

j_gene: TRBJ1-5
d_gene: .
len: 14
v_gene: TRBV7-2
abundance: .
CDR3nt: TGTGCCAGCAGCTTACCGGGACATTATCAGCCCCAGCATTTT
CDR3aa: CASSLPGHYQPQHF

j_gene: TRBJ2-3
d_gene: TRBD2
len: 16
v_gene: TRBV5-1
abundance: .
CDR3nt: TGCGCCAGCAGCTTCCCAGGGACTAGCGGCACAGATACGCAGTATTTT
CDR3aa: CASSFPGTSGTDTQYF

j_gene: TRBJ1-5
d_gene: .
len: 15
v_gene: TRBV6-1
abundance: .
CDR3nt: TGTGCCAGCAGTGAATCGGGGGTGCGGGGGCAGCCCCAGCATTTT
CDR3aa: CASSESGVRGQPQHF

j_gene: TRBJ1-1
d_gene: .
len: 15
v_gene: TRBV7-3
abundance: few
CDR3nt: TGTGCCAGCAGCTTAAACCCAGGGAGGGGAGCTGAAGCTTTCTTT
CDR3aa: CASSLNPGRGAEAFF

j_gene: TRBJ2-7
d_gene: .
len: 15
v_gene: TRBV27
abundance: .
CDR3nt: TGTGCCAGCAGTTTATCCGGGACAACCTCCTACGAGCAGTACTTC
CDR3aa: CASSLSGTTSYEQYF

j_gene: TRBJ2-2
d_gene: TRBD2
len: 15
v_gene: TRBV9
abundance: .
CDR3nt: TGTGCCAGCACCCCGGGGACTATGAACACCGGGGAGCTGTTTTTT
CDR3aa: CASTPGTMNTGELFF

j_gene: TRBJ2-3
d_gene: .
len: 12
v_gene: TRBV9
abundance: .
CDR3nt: TGTGCCAGCAGCGCCAGGGGAGATACGCAGTATTTT
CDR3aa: CASSARGDTQYF

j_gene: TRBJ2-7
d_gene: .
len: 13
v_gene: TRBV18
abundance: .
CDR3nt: TGTGCCAGCTCACCCGGACAGTCCTACGAGCAGTACTTC
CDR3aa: CASSPGQSYEQYF

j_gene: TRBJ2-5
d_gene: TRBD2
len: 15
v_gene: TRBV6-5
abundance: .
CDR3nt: TGTGCCAGCAGTTACTCAGGGAGGGACCAAGAGACCCAGTACTTC
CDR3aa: CASSYSGRDQETQYF

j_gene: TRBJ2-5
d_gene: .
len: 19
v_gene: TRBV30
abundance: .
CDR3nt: TGTGCCTGGAGTGTCGGGGCCAGTCTGGGGGGAGGCGGCCAAGAGACCCAGTACTTC
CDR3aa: CAWSVGASLGGGGQETQYF

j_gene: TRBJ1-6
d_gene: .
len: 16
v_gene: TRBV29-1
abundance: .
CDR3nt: TGCAGCGTTGAAGATGGCGGACAGCCGTATAATTCACCCCTCCACTTT
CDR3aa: CSVEDGGQPYNSPLHF

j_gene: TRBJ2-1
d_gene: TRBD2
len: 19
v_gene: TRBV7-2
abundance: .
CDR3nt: TGTGCCAGCAGCTCCCGGATCGCCGGGACTAGTGGCTCCTACAATGAGCAGTTCTTC
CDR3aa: CASSSRIAGTSGSYNEQFF

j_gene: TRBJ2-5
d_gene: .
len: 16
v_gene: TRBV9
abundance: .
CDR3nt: TGTGCCAGCAGCGTGGAGGGGGGGCCAGGGATTAAGACCCAGTACTTC
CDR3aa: CASSVEGGPGIKTQYF

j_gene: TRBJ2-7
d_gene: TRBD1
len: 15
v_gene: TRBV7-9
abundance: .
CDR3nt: TGTGCCAGCAGCTCCCTGTCGGGACAGATTGGGGAGCAGTACTTC
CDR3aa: CASSSLSGQIGEQYF

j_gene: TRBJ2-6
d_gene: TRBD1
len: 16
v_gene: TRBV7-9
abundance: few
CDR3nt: TGTGCCAGCAGCTTTACAGGGGGCGCTGGGGCCAACGTCCTGACTTTC
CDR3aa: CASSFTGGAGANVLTF

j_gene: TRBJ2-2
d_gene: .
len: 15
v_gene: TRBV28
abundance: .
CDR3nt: TGTGCCAGCAGTTTAGGCTGGGGAGACACCGGGGAGCTGTTTTTT
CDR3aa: CASSLGWGDTGELFF

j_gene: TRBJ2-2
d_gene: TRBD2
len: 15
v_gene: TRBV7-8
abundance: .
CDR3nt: TGTGCCAGCAGCCTAGGGCGGGAGACAACCGGGGAGCTGTTTTTT
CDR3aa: CASSLGRETTGELFF

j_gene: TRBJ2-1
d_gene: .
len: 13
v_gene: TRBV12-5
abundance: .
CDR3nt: TGTGCTAGTGGCCGTGATAACGGGCCTACGCAGTTCTTC
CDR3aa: CASGRDNGPTQFF

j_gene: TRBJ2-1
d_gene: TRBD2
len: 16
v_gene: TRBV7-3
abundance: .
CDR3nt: TGTGCCAGCAGCTTAAGGTCTAGCGGGGGGGCCTTTGAGCAGTTCTTC
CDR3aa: CASSLRSSGGAFEQFF

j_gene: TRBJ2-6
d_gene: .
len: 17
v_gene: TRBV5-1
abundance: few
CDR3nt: TGCGCCAGCAGCTTGGATCTGGGGAGCTCTGGGGCCAACGTCCTGACTTTC
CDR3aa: CASSLDLGSSGANVLTF

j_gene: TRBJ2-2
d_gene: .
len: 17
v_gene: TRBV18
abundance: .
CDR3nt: TGTGCCAGCTCACCAGGGGCCGGAAGAGCGAACACCGGGGAGCTGTTTTTT
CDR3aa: CASSPGAGRANTGELFF

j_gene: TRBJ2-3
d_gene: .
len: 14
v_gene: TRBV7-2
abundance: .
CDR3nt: TGTGCCAGCAGCTTAGGGAGTGGCACAGATACGCAGTATTTT
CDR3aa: CASSLGSGTDTQYF

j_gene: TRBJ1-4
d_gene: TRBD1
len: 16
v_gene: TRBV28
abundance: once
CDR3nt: TGTGCCAGCAGTTTACCACAGGGGGTGGGTAATGAAAAACTGTTTTTT
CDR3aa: CASSLPQGVGNEKLFF

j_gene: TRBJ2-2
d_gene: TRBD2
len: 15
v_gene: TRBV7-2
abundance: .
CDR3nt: TGTGCCAGCAGCCGACTAGCGGGGTACACCGGGGAGCTGTTTTTT
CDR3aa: CASSRLAGYTGELFF

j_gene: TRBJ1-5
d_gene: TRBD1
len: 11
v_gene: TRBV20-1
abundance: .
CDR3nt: TGCAGTGTGGGGGGACAGGGGCCCCAGCATTTT
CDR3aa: CSVGGQGPQHF

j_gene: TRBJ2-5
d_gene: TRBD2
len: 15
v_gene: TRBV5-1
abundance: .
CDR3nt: TGCGCCAGCAGACGACTAGCGGGAGGGCTGGAGACCCAGTACTTC
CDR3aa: CASRRLAGGLETQYF

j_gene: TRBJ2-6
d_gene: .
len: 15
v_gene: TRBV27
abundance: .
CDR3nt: TGTGCCAGCAGTCCCTCCCTCTCTGGGGCCAACGTCCTGACTTTC
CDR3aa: CASSPSLSGANVLTF

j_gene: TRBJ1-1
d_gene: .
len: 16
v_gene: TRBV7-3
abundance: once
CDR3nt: TGTGCCAGCAGCGGATCCCAGGGAGGCCTGAAAGCTGAAGCTTTCTTT
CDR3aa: CASSGSQGGLKAEAFF

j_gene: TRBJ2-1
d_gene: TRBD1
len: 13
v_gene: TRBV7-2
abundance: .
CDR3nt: TGTGCCAGCAGCCCCGGGACAGTCAATGAGCAGTTCTTC
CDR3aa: CASSPGTVNEQFF

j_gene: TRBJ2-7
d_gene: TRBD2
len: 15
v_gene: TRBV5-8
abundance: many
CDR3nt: TGTGCCAGCAGCGCCACTAGCGGAGAAACTACGAGGCAGTACTTC
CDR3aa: CASSATSGETTRQYF

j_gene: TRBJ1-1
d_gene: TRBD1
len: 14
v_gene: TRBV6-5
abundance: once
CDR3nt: TGTGCCAGCAGTTCACACTCGGGGACAGGGGAAGCTTTCTTT
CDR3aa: CASSSHSGTGEAFF

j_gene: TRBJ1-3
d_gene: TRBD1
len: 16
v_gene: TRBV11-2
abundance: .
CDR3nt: TGTGCCAGCAGCTTCCTGACAGGGGGCCAGGGAAACACCATATATTTT
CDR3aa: CASSFLTGGQGNTIYF

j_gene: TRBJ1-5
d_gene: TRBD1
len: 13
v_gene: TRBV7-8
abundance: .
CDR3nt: TGTGCCAGCAGCATACAGGGGTTTCAGCCCCAGCATTTT
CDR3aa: CASSIQGFQPQHF

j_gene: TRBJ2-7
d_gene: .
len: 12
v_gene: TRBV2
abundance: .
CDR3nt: TGTGCCAGCAGTGATGGGGGATACGAGCAGTACTTC
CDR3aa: CASSDGGYEQYF

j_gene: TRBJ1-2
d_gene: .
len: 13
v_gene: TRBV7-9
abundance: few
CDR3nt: TGTGCCAGCAGCTTAACAGGGAATGCTGGCTACACCTTC
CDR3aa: CASSLTGNAGYTF

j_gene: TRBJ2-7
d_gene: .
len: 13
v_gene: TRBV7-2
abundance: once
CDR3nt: TGTGCCAGCAGCCTAGAGGCAGGGTTGGAGCAGTACTTC
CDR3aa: CASSLEAGLEQYF

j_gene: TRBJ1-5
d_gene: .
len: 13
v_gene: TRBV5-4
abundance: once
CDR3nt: TGTGCCAGCAGCTCAGACCACGGGCAGCCCCAGCATTTT
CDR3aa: CASSSDHGQPQHF

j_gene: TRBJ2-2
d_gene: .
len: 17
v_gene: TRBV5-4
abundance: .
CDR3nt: TGTGCCAGCAGATCGGGCAGGACTGCTACGAACACCGGGGAGCTGTTTTTT
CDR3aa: CASRSGRTATNTGELFF

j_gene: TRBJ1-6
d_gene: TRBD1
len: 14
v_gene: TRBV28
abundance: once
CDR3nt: TGTGCCAGCAGGTTGGGACAGGCTTATTCACCCCTCCACTTT
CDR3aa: CASRLGQAYSPLHF

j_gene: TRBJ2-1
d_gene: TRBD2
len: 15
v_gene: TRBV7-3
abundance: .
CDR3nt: TGTGCCAGCAGCTTCAGCGGGGGCCACAACAATGAGCAGTTCTTC
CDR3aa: CASSFSGGHNNEQFF

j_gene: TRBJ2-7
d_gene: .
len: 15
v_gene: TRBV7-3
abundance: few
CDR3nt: TGTGCCAGCAGCTTAACGGCGGGGGCTACCTACGAGCAGTACTTC
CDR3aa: CASSLTAGATYEQYF

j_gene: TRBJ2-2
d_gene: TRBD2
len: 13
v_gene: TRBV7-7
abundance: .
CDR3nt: TGTGCTAGCACTCAAAGCGGGGCCGGGGAGCTGTTTTTT
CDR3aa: CASTQSGAGELFF

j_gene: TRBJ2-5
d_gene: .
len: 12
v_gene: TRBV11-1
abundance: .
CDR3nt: TGTGCCAGCAGCCCGGAGGGTGGATGGGGGCACTTC
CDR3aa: CASSPEGGWGHF

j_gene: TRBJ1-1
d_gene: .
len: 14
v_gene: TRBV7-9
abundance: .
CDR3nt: TGTGCCAGCAGCTTACCACGCTTGAACACTGAAGCTTTCTTT
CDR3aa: CASSLPRLNTEAFF

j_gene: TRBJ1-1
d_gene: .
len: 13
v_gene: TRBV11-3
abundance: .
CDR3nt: TGTGCCAGCACCTCCCACAGTGCCACTGAAGCTTTCTTT
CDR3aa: CASTSHSATEAFF

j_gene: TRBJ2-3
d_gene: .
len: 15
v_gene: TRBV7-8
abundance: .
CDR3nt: TGTGCCAGCAGCTTAAAGGGCGCACTGGCCGATACGCAGTATTTT
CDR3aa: CASSLKGALADTQYF

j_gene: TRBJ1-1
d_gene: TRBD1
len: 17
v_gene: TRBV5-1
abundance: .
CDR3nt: TGCGCCAGCAGCTTGGCGGTTCGAGGACAGGGAAGCACTGAAGCTTTCTTT
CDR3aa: CASSLAVRGQGSTEAFF

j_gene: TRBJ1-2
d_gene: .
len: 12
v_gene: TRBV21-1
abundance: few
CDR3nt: TGTGCCAGCAGCAAAGGGAACTATGGCTACACCTTC
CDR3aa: CASSKGNYGYTF

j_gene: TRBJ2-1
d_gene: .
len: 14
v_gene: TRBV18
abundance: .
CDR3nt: TGTGCCAGCTCACCGCGGACCGGCTACAATGAGCAGTTCTTC
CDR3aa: CASSPRTGYNEQFF

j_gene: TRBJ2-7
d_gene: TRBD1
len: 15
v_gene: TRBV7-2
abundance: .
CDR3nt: TGTGCCAGCAGCTCACTACCCCGGACAGGGGACGAGCAGTACTTC
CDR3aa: CASSSLPRTGDEQYF

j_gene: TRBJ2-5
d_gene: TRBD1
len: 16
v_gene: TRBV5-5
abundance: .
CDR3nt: TGTGCCAGCAGCGCGAAGGGGGCGCGTAACACAGAGACCCAGTACTTC
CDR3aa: CASSAKGARNTETQYF